This is a list of T cell receptor beta chains from one sample in a study of identical twins. From the 5' RACE reads, TCRdb called clonotypes with MiXCR, one entry per CDR3 protein. The sample comprises roughly 770,000 distinct CDR3 sequences, around a sixth of which are singletons, and over 10% rests with the top ten. This same sample was also taken into another study, of T cells expressing NK-cell markers.

The sequenced sample consisted of PBMCs. The receptors were sampled from a woman in her late teens or twenties in good health. The conserved cysteine and the conserved F or W are not part of the CDR3 here. A D gene is named only where the DNA matches it firmly.

j_call v_call d_call cdr3_aa
TRBJ2-1 TRBV30 - AWRGEHEQF
TRBJ2-7 TRBV3-1 TRBD2 ASSQLGGIEQY
TRBJ2-7 TRBV29-1 - SVGEPAYEQY
TRBJ1-3 TRBV12-3/TRBV12-4 - ASRPTTGRNTIY
TRBJ1-6 TRBV11-2 - ASSPGAYNSPLH
TRBJ2-1 TRBV18 - ASSADRNEQF
TRBJ2-2 TRBV11-2 - ASSLPRLNTGELF
TRBJ2-2 TRBV2 - ASSESSPRELF
TRBJ2-3 TRBV20-1 TRBD2 SASTGGHSTQY
TRBJ1-1 TRBV27 - ASSWAGTRNTEAF
TRBJ1-2 TRBV5-5 - ASSPTGQNYGYT
TRBJ2-5 TRBV4-3 - ASSQGSGGETQY
TRBJ1-5 TRBV27 - ASSRNRGEPQH
TRBJ1-1 TRBV9 - ASGPGSQGAF
TRBJ2-5 TRBV5-1 - ASRRPEEETQY
TRBJ2-3 TRBV20-1 TRBD2 SATLAGVGDTQY
TRBJ1-4 TRBV4-3 - ASSQGMSPANEKLF
TRBJ2-5 TRBV12-3/TRBV12-4 - ASSPGVGTQY
TRBJ2-1 TRBV7-2 - ASSLKPGNEQF
TRBJ1-2 TRBV6-1 TRBD1 ASSPPGTGFSGYT
TRBJ2-5 TRBV12-3/TRBV12-4 - ASSLFRSRETQY
TRBJ2-5 TRBV27 TRBD2 ASSGWIAGEQTQY